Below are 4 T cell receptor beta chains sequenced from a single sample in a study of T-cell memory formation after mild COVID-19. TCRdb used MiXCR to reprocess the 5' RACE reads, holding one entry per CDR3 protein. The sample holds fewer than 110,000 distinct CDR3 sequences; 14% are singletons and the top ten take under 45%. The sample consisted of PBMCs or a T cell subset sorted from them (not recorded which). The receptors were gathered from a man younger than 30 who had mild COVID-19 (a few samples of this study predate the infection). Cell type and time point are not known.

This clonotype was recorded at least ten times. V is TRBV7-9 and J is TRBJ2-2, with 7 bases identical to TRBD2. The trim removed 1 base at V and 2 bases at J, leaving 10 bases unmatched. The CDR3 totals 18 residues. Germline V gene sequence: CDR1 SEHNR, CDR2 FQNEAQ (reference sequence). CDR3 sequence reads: CASSLDRLAVSNTGELFF. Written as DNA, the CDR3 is TGTGCCAGCAGCTTAGATCGCCTAGCGGTTTCCAACACCGGGGAGCTGTTTTTT.

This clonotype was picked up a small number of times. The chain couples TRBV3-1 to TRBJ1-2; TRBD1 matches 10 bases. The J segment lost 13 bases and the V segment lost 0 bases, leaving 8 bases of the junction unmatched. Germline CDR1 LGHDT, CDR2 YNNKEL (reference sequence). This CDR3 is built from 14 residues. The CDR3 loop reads CASSQEFETGGLTF. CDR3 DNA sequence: TGTGCCAGCAGCCAAGAGTTCGAGACAGGGGGCCTCACCTTC.

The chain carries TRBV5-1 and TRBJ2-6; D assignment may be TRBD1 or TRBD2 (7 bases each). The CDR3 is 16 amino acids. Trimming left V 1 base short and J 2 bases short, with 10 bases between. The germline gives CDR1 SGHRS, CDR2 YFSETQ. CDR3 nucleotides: TGCGCCAGCAGCTTGTCAGGGGGGGCTGGGGCCAACGTCCTGACTTTC. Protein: CASSLSGGAGANVLTF.

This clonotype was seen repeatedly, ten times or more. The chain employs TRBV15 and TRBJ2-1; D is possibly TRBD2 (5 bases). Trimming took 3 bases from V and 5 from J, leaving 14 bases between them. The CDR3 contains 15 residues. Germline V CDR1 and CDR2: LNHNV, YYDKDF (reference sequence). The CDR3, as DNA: TGTGCCACCAGCAGGCGAACTAGGCCGAACAATGAGCAGTTCTTC. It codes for CATSRRTRPNNEQFF.